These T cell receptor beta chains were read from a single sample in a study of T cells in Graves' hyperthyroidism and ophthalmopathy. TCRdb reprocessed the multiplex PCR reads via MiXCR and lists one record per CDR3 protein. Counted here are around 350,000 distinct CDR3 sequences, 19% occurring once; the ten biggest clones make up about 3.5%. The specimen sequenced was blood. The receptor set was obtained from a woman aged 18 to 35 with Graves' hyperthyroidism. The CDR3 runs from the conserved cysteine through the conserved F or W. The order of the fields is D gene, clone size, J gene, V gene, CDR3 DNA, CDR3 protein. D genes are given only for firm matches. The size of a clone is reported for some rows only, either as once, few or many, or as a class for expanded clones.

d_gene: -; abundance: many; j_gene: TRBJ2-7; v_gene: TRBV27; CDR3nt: TGTGCCAACCAACCTATTCCGAGGTACGAGCAGTACTTC; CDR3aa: CANQPIPRYEQYF
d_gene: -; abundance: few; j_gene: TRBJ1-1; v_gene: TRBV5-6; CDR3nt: TGTGCCAGCAGCTTGGAGTATCGGGGGGGAGTGAACACTGAAGCTTTCTTT; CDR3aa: CASSLEYRGGVNTEAFF
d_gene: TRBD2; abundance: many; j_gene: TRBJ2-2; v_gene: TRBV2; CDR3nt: TGTGCCAGCAGTGAACAGGGACTAGCGGGGTCCGGGGAGCTGTTTTTT; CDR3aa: CASSEQGLAGSGELFF
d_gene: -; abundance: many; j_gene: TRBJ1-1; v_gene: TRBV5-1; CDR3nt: TGCGCCAGCAGCTTGAATCTGGGCATGGAAGCTTTCTTT; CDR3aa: CASSLNLGMEAFF
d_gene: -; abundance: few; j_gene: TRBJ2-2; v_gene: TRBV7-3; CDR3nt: TGTGCCAGCAGCCCACGAGGTGCAGGGAGATTTTGGGCCGGGGAGCTGTTTTTT; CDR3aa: CASSPRGAGRFWAGELFF
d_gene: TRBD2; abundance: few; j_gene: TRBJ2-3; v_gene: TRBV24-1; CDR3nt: TGTGCCACCAGTGATCGTGACCCTAGCGGGGGGACCGTCGATACGCAGTATTTT; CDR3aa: CATSDRDPSGGTVDTQYF
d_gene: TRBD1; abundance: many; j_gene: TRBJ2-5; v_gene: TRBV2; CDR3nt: TGTGCCAGCTGGGACAGGGTGGTGGAGACCCAGTACTTC; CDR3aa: CASWDRVVETQYF
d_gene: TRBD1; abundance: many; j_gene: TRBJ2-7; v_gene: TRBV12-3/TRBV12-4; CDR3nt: TGTGCCAGCAGTTTCCCGGGACAGCTAAACGAGCAGTACTTC; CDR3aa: CASSFPGQLNEQYF
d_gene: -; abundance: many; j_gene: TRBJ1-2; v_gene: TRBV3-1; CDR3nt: TGTGCCAGCAGCCAAGATCCCGGACAGAGCTACACCTTC; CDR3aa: CASSQDPGQSYTF
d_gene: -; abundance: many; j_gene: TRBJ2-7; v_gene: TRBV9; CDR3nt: TGTGCCAGCAGCGTAGGAAGGGCTTCCCACGAGCAGTACTTC; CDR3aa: CASSVGRASHEQYF
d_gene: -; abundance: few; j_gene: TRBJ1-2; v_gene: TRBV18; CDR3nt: TGTGCCAGCTCACAAAACAGGAGAAACTATGGCTACACCTTC; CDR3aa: CASSQNRRNYGYTF
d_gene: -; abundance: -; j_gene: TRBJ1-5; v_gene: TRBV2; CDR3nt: TGTGCCAGCAGTCTTCAGGATCAGCCCCAGCAGTTT; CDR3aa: CASSLQDQPQQF
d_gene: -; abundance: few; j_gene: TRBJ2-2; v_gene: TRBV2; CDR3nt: TGTGCCAGCAGTGGACTGGGAAACACCGGGGAGCTGTTTTTT; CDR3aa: CASSGLGNTGELFF
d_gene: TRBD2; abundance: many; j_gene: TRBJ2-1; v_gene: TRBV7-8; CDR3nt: TGTGCCAGCAGCTTAGGCGGGGGCTCCTACAATGAGCAGTTCTTC; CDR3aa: CASSLGGGSYNEQFF
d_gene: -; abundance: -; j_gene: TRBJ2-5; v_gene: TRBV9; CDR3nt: TGTGCCAGCAGCGTAGATGAGGGGTGGGAGACCCAGTACTTC; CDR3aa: CASSVDEGWETQYF
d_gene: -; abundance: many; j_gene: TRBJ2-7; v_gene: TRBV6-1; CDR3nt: TGTGCCAGCAGTGCACCCTGGGGCCCAGCCTACGAGCAGTACTTC; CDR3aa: CASSAPWGPAYEQYF
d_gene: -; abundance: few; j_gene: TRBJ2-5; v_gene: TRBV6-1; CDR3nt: TGTGCCAGCACCCTAAATGGGGAAGAGACCCAGTACTTC; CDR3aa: CASTLNGEETQYF
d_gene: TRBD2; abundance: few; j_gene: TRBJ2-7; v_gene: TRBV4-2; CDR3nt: TGTGCCAGCAGCCAAGACAAACTAGCGGGCTACGAGCAGTACTTC; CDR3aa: CASSQDKLAGYEQYF
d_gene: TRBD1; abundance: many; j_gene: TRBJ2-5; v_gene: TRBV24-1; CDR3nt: TGTGCCACCAGACAGGGGGCCGGAGAGACCCAGTACTTC; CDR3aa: CATRQGAGETQYF
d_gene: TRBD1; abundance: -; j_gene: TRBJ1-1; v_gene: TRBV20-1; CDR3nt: TGCAGTGCTCTGGACAGGGCGAACACTGAAGCTTTCTTT; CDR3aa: CSALDRANTEAFF
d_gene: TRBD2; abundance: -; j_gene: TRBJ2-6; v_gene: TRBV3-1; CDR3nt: TGTGCCAGCAGCCAAATTGTCCTGGCGGGGGGTTTGTCGGGGGCCAACGCCCTGACTTTC; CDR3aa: CASSQIVLAGGLSGANALTF
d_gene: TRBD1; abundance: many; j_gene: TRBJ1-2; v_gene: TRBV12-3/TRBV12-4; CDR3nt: TGTGCCAGCAGCGACAGGGGATTCTATGGCTACACCTTC; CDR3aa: CASSDRGFYGYTF
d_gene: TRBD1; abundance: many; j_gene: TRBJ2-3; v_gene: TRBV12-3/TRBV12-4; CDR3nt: TGTGCCAGCAGCCCACCTGGACAGGGCACAGATACGCAGTATTTT; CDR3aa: CASSPPGQGTDTQYF
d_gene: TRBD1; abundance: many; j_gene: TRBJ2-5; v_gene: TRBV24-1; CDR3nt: TGTGCCACCAGTGAGGGACAGGACCAAGAGACCCAGTACTTC; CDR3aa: CATSEGQDQETQYF
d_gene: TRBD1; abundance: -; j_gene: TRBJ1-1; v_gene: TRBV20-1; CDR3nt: TGCAGTGCTTGGGACAGGGGGCATACTGAAGCTTTCTTT; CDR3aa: CSAWDRGHTEAFF
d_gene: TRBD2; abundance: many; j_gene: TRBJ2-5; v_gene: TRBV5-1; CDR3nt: TGCGCCAGCAGCTTGGAGGAGACTAGCTACCAAGAGACCCAGTACTTC; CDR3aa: CASSLEETSYQETQYF
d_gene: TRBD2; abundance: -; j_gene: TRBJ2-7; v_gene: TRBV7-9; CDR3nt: TGTGCCAGCAGCGCACTGGGCGGGGGGGCCTACGAGCAGTACTTC; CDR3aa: CASSALGGGAYEQYF
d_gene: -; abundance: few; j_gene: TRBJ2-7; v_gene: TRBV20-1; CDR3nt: TGCAGTGCTGGGGGAAACTACGAGCAGTACTTC; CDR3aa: CSAGGNYEQYF